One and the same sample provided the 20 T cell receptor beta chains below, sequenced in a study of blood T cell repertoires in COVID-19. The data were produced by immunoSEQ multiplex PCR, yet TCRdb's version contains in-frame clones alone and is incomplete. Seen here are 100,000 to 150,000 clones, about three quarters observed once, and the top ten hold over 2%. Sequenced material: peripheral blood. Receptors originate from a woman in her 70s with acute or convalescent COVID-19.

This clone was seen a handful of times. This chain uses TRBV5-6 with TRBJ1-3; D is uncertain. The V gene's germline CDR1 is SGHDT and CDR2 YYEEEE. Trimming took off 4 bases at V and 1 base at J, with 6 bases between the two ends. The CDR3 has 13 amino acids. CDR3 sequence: CASSPFSGNTIYF. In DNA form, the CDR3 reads TGTGCCAGCAGCCCCTTTTCTGGAAACACCATATATTTT.

The CDR3 sequence: CASSQHLGNTIYF. CDR3 DNA: TGTGCCAGCAGCCAACATTTGGGAAACACCATATATTTT. The chain is built from TRBV14 and TRBJ1-3, with D uncertain. The CDR3 extends over 13 amino acids. With 2 bases removed from V and 4 bases from J, the gap between germline ends came to 6 bases. Germline CDR1 is SGHDN and CDR2 is FVKESK.

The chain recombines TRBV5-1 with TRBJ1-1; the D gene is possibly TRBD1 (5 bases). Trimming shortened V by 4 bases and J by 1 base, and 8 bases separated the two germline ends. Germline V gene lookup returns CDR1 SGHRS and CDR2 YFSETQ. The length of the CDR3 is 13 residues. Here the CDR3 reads CASSPTANTEAFF. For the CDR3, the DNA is TGCGCCAGCAGCCCGACAGCGAACACTGAAGCTTTCTTT.

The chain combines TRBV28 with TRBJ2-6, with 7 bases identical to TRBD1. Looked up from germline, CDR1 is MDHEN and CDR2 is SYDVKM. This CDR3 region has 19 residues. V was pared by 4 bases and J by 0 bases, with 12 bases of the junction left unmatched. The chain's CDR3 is CASSSSSGTANSGANVLTF. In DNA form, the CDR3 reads TGTGCCAGCAGTTCTTCCTCCGGGACAGCCAACTCTGGGGCCAACGTCCTGACTTTC. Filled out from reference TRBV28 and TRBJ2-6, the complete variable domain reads DVKVTQSSRYLVKRTGEKVFLECVQDMDHENMFWYRQDPGLGLRLIYFSYDVKMKEKGDIPEGYSVSREKKERFSLILESASTNQTSMYLCASSSSSGTANSGANVLTFGAGSRLTVL.

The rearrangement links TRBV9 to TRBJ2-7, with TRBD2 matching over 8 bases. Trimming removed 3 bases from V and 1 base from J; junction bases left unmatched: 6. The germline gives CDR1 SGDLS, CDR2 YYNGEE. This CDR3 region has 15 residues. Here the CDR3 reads CASSAGGDGSYEQYF. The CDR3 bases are TGTGCCAGCAGCGCCGGGGGGGACGGATCCTACGAGCAGTACTTC. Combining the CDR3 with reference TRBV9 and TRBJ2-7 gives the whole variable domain DSGVTQTPKHLITATGQRVTLRCSPRSGDLSVYWYQQSLDQGLQFLIQYYNGEERAKGNILERFSAQQFPDLHSELNLSSLELGDSALYFCASSAGGDGSYEQYFGPGTRLTVT.

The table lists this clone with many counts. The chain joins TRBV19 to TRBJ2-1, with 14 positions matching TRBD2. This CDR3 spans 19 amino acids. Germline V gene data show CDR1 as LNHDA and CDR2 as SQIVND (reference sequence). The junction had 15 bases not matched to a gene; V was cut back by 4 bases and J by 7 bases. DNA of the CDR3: TGTGCCAGTAGTAGAATTGGGACTAGCGGGGGAGGAGCGGGAAATGAGCAGTTCTTC. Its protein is CASSRIGTSGGGAGNEQFF.

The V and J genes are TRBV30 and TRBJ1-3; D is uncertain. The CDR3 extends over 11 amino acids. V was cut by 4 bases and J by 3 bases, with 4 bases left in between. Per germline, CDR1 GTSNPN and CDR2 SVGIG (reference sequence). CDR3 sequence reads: CAWNIGNTIYF. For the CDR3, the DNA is TGTGCCTGGAATATTGGAAACACCATATATTTT.

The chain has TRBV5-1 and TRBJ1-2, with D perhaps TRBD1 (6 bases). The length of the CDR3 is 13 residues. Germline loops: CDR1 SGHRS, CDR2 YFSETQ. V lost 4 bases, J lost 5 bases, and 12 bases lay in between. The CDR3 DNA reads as TGCGCCAGCAGCAACGGACAGACATATGGCTACACCTTC. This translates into CASSNGQTYGYTF. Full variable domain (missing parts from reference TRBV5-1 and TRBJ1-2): KAGVTQTPRYLIKTRGQQVTLSCSPISGHRSVSWYQQTPGQGLQFLFEYFSETQRNKGNFPGRFSGRQFSNSRSEMNVSTLELGDSALYLCASSNGQTYGYTFGSGTRLTVV.

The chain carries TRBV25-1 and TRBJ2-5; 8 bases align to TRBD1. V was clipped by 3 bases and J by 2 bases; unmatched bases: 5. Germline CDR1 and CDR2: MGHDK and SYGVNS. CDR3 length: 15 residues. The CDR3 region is CASSDGQGPQETQYF. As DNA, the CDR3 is TGTGCCAGCAGTGACGGACAGGGCCCACAAGAGACCCAGTACTTC.

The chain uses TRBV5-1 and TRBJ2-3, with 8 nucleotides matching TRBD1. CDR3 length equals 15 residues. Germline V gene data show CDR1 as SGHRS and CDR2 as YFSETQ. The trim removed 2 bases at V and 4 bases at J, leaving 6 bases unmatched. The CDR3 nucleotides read TGCGCCAGCAGCTTAGGACAGGGCAGGGCAGATACGCAGTATTTT. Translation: CASSLGQGRADTQYF.

CDR3 in amino acids: CASSIHRGGYTF. The DNA of the CDR3 is TGTGCCAGTAGTATCCACAGGGGTGGCTACACCTTC. V usage is TRBV19 and J usage is TRBJ1-2; 7 bases are a match to TRBD1. Per germline, CDR1 LNHDA and CDR2 SQIVND (reference sequence). After removal of 3 bases from V and 7 bases from J, the junction contained 2 bases not matched to a gene. There are 12 residues in the CDR3.

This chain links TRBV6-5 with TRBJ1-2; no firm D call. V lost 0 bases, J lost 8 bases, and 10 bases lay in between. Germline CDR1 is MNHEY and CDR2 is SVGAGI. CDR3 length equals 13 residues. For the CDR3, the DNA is TGTGCCAGCAGTTACTCGACAATTTCGGGCTACACCTTC. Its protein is CASSYSTISGYTF.

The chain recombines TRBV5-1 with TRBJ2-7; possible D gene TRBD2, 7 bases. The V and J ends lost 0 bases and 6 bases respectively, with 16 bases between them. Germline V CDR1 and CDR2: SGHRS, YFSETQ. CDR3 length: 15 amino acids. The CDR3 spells CASSLVRGQSGEQYF. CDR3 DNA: TGCGCCAGCAGCTTGGTGCGGGGGCAGTCGGGCGAGCAGTACTTC.

CDR3 loop: CASSPRLAGDEQYF. CDR3 nucleotide sequence: TGTGCCAGCAGCCCCCGACTAGCGGGGGACGAGCAGTACTTC. The chain has TRBV9 and TRBJ2-7; the match to TRBD2 covers 12 bases. Germline values: CDR1 SGDLS, CDR2 YYNGEE. The CDR3 has 14 amino acids. V was clipped by 4 bases and J by 5 bases; unmatched bases: 4.

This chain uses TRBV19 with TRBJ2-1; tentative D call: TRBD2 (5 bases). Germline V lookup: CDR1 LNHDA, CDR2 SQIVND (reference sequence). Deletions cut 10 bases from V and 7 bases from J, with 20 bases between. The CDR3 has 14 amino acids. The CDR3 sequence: CATHPLGALNEQFF. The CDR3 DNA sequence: TGTGCCACTCACCCTCTGGGAGCCTTGAATGAGCAGTTCTTC.

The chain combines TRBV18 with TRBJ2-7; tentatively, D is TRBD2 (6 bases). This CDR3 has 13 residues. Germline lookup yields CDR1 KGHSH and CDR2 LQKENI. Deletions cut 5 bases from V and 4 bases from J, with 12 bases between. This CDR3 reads CASSSGGGYEQYF. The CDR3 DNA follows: TGTGCCAGCTCATCGGGTGGGGGGTACGAGCAGTACTTC. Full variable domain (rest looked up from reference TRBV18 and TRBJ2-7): NAGVMQNPRHLVRRRGQEARLRCSPMKGHSHVYWYRQLPEEGLKFMVYLQKENIIDESGMPKERFSAEFPKEGPSILRIQQVVRGDSAAYFCASSSGGGYEQYFGPGTRLTVT.

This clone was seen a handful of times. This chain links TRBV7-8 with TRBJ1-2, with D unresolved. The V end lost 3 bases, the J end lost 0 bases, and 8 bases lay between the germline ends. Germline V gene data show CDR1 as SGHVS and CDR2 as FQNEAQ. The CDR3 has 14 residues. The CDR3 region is CASSFSVANYGYTF. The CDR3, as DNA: TGTGCCAGCAGCTTCTCAGTGGCTAACTATGGCTACACCTTC. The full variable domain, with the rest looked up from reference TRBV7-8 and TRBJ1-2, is GAGVSQSPRYKVAKRGQDVALRCDPISGHVSLFWYQQALGQGPEFLTYFQNEAQLDKSGLPSDRFFAERPEGSVSTLKIQRTQQEDSAVYLCASSFSVANYGYTFGSGTRLTVV.

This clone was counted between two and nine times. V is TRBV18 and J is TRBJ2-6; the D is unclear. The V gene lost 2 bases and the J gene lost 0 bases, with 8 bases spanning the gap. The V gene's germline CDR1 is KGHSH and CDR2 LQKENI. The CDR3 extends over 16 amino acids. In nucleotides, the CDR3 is TGTGCCAGCTCACCAGCACGGTACTCTGGGGCCAACGTCCTGACTTTC. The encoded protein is CASSPARYSGANVLTF.

DNA of the CDR3: TGCGCCAGCAGTGGGAGCGGGGGGAACATTCAGTACTTC. This translates into CASSGSGGNIQYF. The chain uses TRBV10-2 and TRBJ2-4, with TRBD2 identical over 9 bases. CDR3 length: 13 residues. J was trimmed by 7 bases and V by 4 bases; bases with no gene match: 2. Germline V lookup: CDR1 WSHSY, CDR2 SAAADI.

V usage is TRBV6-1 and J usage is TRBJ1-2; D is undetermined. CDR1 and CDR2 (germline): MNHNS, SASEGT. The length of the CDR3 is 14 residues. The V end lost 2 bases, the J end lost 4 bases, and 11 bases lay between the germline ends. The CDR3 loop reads CASSETGNPYGYTF. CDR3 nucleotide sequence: TGTGCCAGCAGTGAAACCGGGAACCCCTATGGCTACACCTTC.